This T cell receptor beta chain comes out of a study of T cell responses to AZD1222 COVID-19 vaccine. A word on this clone: Its antigen is as yet unknown.

Study findings and constraints: Females made up more of the donors, who were largely white British, and clonal diversity may have come out too low.

The CDR3 contains 17 residues. The trim removed 6 bases at V and 2 bases at J, leaving 13 bases unmatched. Germline V gives CDR1 MDHEN, CDR2 SYDVKM. Sequencing was performed with immunoSEQ multiplex PCR; in TCRdb, only in-frame clones are kept and a portion is missing. The sample gives some 130,000 clones, 70% to 90% of which show up once; roughly 2% is in the top ten. This clonotype originated in an adult in good health. The gene calls are TRBV28 and TRBJ1-5; TRBD1 aligns across 7 bases. This material consisted of peripheral blood, taken on day 0 of AZD1222 vaccination. The CDR3 loop is CASRAGQMRGGNQPQHF. DNA for the CDR3: TGTGCCAGCAGGGCGGGACAGATGAGGGGTGGCAATCAGCCCCAGCATTTT.